The rows below give T cell receptor beta chains drawn from one sample of a study of T cell responses to AZD1222 COVID-19 vaccine. Generated by immunoSEQ multiplex PCR, the TCRdb table keeps only in-frame clones and is missing some. The sample yields 120,000 to 150,000 clones, 70% to 90% seen once. Specimen: peripheral blood, collected 28 days after the second AZD1222 dose. These receptor sequences come from an adult who received the AZD1222 COVID-19 vaccine. Both conserved end residues are part of each CDR3. The D gene is left open where the match is weak. Clone size is stated in some rows and not others, as once, few, many or a class when expanded.

NA	TRBV30	TRBJ2-3	NA	CAWSGQTISDTQYF	TGTGCCTGGTCTGGACAGACAATTTCAGATACGCAGTATTTT
NA	TRBV5-6	TRBJ2-7	NA	CASSPRVRDEQYF	TGTGCCAGCAGCCCCCGGGTGCGGGACGAGCAGTACTTC
TRBD1	TRBV18	TRBJ2-7	NA	CASSPGQEVPEQYF	TGTGCCAGCTCACCGGGACAGGAGGTGCCCGAGCAGTACTTC
NA	TRBV2	TRBJ2-5	once	CASSVGETQYF	TGTGCCAGCAGTGTCGGAGAGACCCAGTACTTC
NA	TRBV7-9	TRBJ2-1	few	CASSQGTYNEQFF	TGTGCCAGCAGCCAAGGGACCTATAATGAGCAGTTCTTC
NA	TRBV3-1/TRBV3-2	TRBJ2-3	NA	CASSQEGARRSSRADTQYF	TGTGCCAGCAGCCAAGAGGGAGCCCGACGAAGCAGCAGGGCAGATACGCAGTATTTT
TRBD2	TRBV2	TRBJ2-7	NA	CASSGTSSYEQYF	TGTGCCAGCAGCGGGACTAGCTCGTACGAGCAGTACTTC
NA	TRBV12-3/TRBV12-4	TRBJ2-1	NA	CASSSTFVTPGFF	TGTGCCAGCAGTTCGACATTTGTGACCCCGGGGTTCTTC
NA	TRBV6-5	TRBJ1-6	NA	CASSFKLGIGNSPLHF	TGTGCCAGCAGTTTTAAACTGGGTATCGGGAATTCACCCCTCCACTTT
NA	TRBV7-2	TRBJ2-3	NA	CASSFSGADTQYF	TGTGCCAGCAGCTTTTCAGGGGCAGATACGCAGTATTTT
NA	TRBV5-1	TRBJ1-5	NA	CASSPGGAGAYSNQPQHF	TGCGCCAGCAGCCCGGGGGGGGCAGGGGCCTATAGCAATCAGCCCCAGCATTTT
NA	TRBV4-2	TRBJ2-5	NA	CASSQESWGETQYF	TGTGCCAGCAGCCAAGAATCGTGGGGCGAGACCCAGTACTTC
NA	TRBV6-5	TRBJ1-1	NA	CASRQRGGTEAFF	TGTGCCAGCCGACAGAGGGGAGGCACTGAAGCTTTCTTT
NA	TRBV4-2	TRBJ1-3	once	CASRKPDSDSGNTIYF	TGTGCCAGCAGGAAACCGGACTCCGACTCTGGAAACACCATATATTTT
TRBD2	TRBV5-1	TRBJ2-1	NA	CASSPEAGVVNEQFF	TGCGCCAGCAGCCCGGAAGCGGGAGTAGTTAATGAGCAGTTCTTC
NA	TRBV19	TRBJ1-3	few	CASSSTGISGNTIYF	TGTGCCAGTAGTAGCACAGGTATCTCTGGAAACACCATATATTTT
NA	TRBV4-1	TRBJ2-5	NA	CASSYLATLQETQYF	TGCGCCAGCAGCTATTTAGCGACGTTACAAGAGACCCAGTACTTC
NA	TRBV9	TRBJ1-1	NA	CGRAGRAFF	TGCGGTCGGGCGGGTAGGGCTTTCTTT